This T cell receptor beta chain was identified during a study of T cells in Graves' hyperthyroidism and ophthalmopathy. The investigators amplified TCR beta CDR3 regions from RNA transcripts. First-round RT-PCR of the TCR CDR3 relied on the HTBI primer set. TCRdb re-called the multiplex PCR reads with MiXCR, one entry per CDR3 protein. The repertoire holds approximately 640,000 distinct CDR3 sequences, with 45% as singletons. Turning to this clonotype: Its antigen remains unknown.

Study conclusions and caveats: The majority of expanded thyroid clonotypes above 0.001 also appeared in blood.

Lactation, pregnancy, other autoimmune disease or uncontrolled infection led to exclusion of patients. This receptor was taken from an adult man with Graves' disease, either hyperthyroidism or ophthalmopathy (not recorded which). The material sequenced was peripheral blood or thyroid tissue (not recorded which).

Written as DNA, the CDR3 is TGTGCCAGCAGTTCCCGACAGGGCTTCGAATTTTACTACGAGCAGTACTTC. Residues: CASSSRQGFEFYYEQYF. This chain links TRBV6-5 with TRBJ2-7; TRBD1 matches 7 bases. Germline values: CDR1 MNHEY, CDR2 SVGAGI. This CDR3 region has 17 residues. Trimming cost V 4 bases and J 3 bases; bases outside gene matches: 15.